This T cell receptor (beta chain) originates from a study of tissue T cells after allogeneic stem cell transplantation. Notes on the study in general: Sampling depth was limited, and the cohort was small and clinically varied.

The repertoire was sequenced with immunoSEQ multiplex PCR; TCRdb's copy has only in-frame clones and lacks some. The table shows about 5,800 clones, with 46% occurring only once. V lost 5 bases, J lost 0 bases, and 6 bases stayed unmatched. Germline assignment: CDR1 SGHSA and CDR2 FRNQAP. This CDR3 contains 16 residues. Stated time point: mouse harvest day 7 after allogeneic transplant. Mouse grafts combined 10^7 T-cell-depleted bone marrow cells with 10^6 splenic CD5+ T cells. This mouse GVHD model was MHC-mismatched B6 to BALB/c, profiled day 7 or 14. A word on this clone: The target antigen is unknown. Gene names are mouse gene names. The read is 1 residue too short to cover the CDR3 end, so that end is filled in from the germline J gene.

The chain combines TRBV16 with TRBJ2-5; TRBD1 matches 9 bases. Sequenced: skin. This sequence originates from a female BALB/c mouse given C57BL/6 T cells with graft-versus-host disease after an allogeneic hematopoietic cell transplant. The chain's CDR3 is CASSKTGGLNQDTQYF. The CDR3 DNA, read in part, is TGTGCAAGCAGCAAGACAGGGGGTCTTAACCAAGACACCCAGTAC. The variable domain in full, with the rest retrieved from reference TRBV16 and TRBJ2-5, is NAGVIQTPRHKVTGKGQEATLWCEPISGHSAVFWYRQTIVQGLEFLTYFRNQAPIDDSGMPKERFSAQMPNQSHSTLKIQSTQPQDSAVYLCASSKTGGLNQDTQYFGPGTRLLVL.